Listed here is a single T cell receptor (beta chain). Source study methods: Researchers report that nucleated cell counts were estimated from reference gene primer amplification. Clones were read by immunoSEQ multiplex PCR, and TCRdb kept only the in-frame ones, dropping some. That table furnishes V, J and clone size, whereas the DNA furnished D and trimming. Among 200,000 to 300,000 clones listed, more than 85% were seen once. The data originate from a study of blood T cell repertoires in COVID-19. This CDR3 is 15 amino acids long. J gave up 6 bases and V 5 bases, and 8 bases lay outside the gene matches. Germline V lookup: CDR1 MNHEY, CDR2 SMNVEV (reference sequence). Seattle's cohort entered during active infection and was followed longitudinally.

The chain combines TRBV27 with TRBJ1-5, with 9 bases that match TRBD1. The sample taken for sequencing was peripheral blood. This TCR came from a woman aged 60 to 75 with COVID-19, enrolled during active disease. The CDR3 DNA sequence: TGTGCCAGCAGTCAAACAGGGGGCTATGGTCAGCCCCAGCATTTT. This encodes CASSQTGGYGQPQHF.